A single sample gave rise to the 14 T cell receptor beta chains below, sequenced in a study of shared clonotypes between healthy human individuals. Produced via immunoSEQ multiplex PCR; TCRdb's table is partial and in-frame only. The data show about 2.4 million clones, with roughly nine tenths seen just once and 0.13% to 0.15% held by the top ten. The source material was naive CD4+ T cells sorted from blood. Sample subset: CD45RA+ positively selected. All receptors come from a man aged 18 to 30 in good health.

J is TRBJ2-5 and V is TRBV5-6; D is undetermined. V lost 4 bases to trimming and J lost 1 base, with 11 bases between them. Germline CDR1 is SGHDT and CDR2 is YYEEEE. CDR3 size: 14 residues. CDR3 protein: CASSPPRLQETQYF. In DNA, the CDR3 is TGTGCCAGCAGCCCACCCAGGCTCCAAGAGACCCAGTACTTC. Looking up the rest from reference TRBV5-6 and TRBJ2-5 gives the full variable domain: DAGVTQSPTHLIKTRGQQVTLRCSPKSGHDTVSWYQQALGQGPQFIFQYYEEEERQRGNFPDRFSGHQFPNYSSELNVNALLLGDSALYLCASSPPRLQETQYFGPGTRLLVL.

The chain links TRBV12-5 to TRBJ1-1; D is ambiguous. Germline-derived CDR1 and CDR2 are LGHNT and FRNRAP. The V and J ends lost 8 bases and 5 bases respectively, with 15 bases between them. CDR3 length: 13 amino acids. Here the CDR3 reads CASTITGVTEAFF. The CDR3 coding sequence is TGTGCTAGTACCATTACTGGAGTTACTGAAGCTTTCTTT.

This sequence joins TRBV2 and TRBJ2-7, with 11 bases identical to TRBD2. CDR3 length equals 13 residues. The J segment lost 2 bases and the V segment lost 11 bases, leaving 5 bases of the junction unmatched. Germline V gene sequence: CDR1 SNHLY, CDR2 FYNNEI. DNA of the CDR3: TGTGCCGTAAAGACTAGCGGGGCCTACGAGCAGTACTTC. Its protein product is CAVKTSGAYEQYF. Full variable domain (rest looked up from reference TRBV2 and TRBJ2-7): EPEVTQTPSHQVTQMGQEVILRCVPISNHLYFYWYRQILGQKVEFLVSFYNNEISEKSEIFDDQFSVERPDGSNFTLKIRSTKLEDSAMYFCAVKTSGAYEQYFGPGTRLTVT.

As concerns this clone: The same CDR3 is also encoded by other DNA sequences in this sample. The rearrangement links TRBV10-3 to TRBJ1-1; D is undetermined. This CDR3 contains 11 residues. Germline V gives CDR1 ENHRY, CDR2 SYGVKD. V shed 7 bases and J shed 5 bases, with 8 bases lying between them. CDR3 residues: CAITGGTEAFF. As DNA, the CDR3 is TGTGCCATCACCGGTGGTACTGAAGCTTTCTTT.

This clone was observed once. The CDR3 sequence is CASSLARGNSNQPQHF. CDR3 DNA: TGTGCCAGCAGCTTAGCGCGAGGGAATAGCAATCAGCCCCAGCATTTT. The chain links TRBV7-9 to TRBJ1-5, with D hard to call. This CDR3 spans 16 amino acids. Trimming cost V 0 bases and J 0 bases, with 9 bases left between them. Germline-derived CDR1 and CDR2 are SEHNR and FQNEAQ (reference sequence). The variable domain in full, with the rest retrieved from reference TRBV7-9 and TRBJ1-5, is DTGVSQNPRHKITKRGQNVTFRCDPISEHNRLYWYRQTLGQGPEFLTYFQNEAQLEKSRLLSDRFSAERPKGSFSTLEIQRTEQGDSAMYLCASSLARGNSNQPQHFGDGTRLSIL.

The chain recombines TRBV5-1 with TRBJ2-1, with D uncertain. In germline, CDR1 is SGHRS, CDR2 YFSETQ. There are 16 residues in the CDR3. The ends were cut back, 2 bases at V and 8 bases at J, with 20 bases in the middle. CDR3 residues: CASSLGNRGLVDEQFF. CDR3 DNA: TGCGCCAGCAGCTTAGGAAATCGAGGCCTTGTCGATGAGCAGTTCTTC.

The chain combines TRBV14 with TRBJ2-7; a weak D match, TRBD1 (6 bases). The ends were cut back, 6 bases at V and 4 bases at J, with 28 bases in the middle. CDR1 SGHDN and CDR2 FVKESK come from the germline V gene. The CDR3 is 18 residues long. The DNA of the CDR3 is TGTGCCAGCAGTCTTACAGGGAGCTTGGGGGAGAGCTCTTACGAGCAGTACTTC. Its translation: CASSLTGSLGESSYEQYF.

The rearrangement joins TRBV15 to TRBJ1-1; a weak D match, TRBD1 (6 bases). CDR1 and CDR2 from the germline V gene are LNHNV and YYDKDF (reference sequence). The CDR3 is made up of 14 amino acids. V was trimmed by 6 bases and J by 0 bases, leaving 11 bases between them. The CDR3 protein is CATRTGILNTEAFF. The CDR3 DNA reads TGTGCCACCAGGACAGGAATACTGAACACTGAAGCTTTCTTT.

This clone was detected once. The V gene is TRBV25-1, the J gene TRBJ2-7; 10 nucleotides line up with TRBD1. V shed 8 bases, J shed 4 bases, and the junction held 5 bases outside the gene matches. In germline, CDR1 is MGHDK, CDR2 SYGVNS. The CDR3 length is 13 residues. As DNA, the CDR3 is TGTGCCAGCTGTGGGGACAGGGGTTACGAGCAGTACTTC. Translation gives CASCGDRGYEQYF.

The chain recombines TRBV9 with TRBJ2-3, with TRBD2 matching 9 bases. In germline, CDR1 is SGDLS, CDR2 YYNGEE. Unmatched junction bases numbered 6, after V lost 7 bases and J lost 6 bases. The CDR3 has 13 amino acids. The CDR3 is CASRSSGVDTQYF. CDR3 nucleotide sequence: TGTGCCAGCCGATCTAGCGGGGTTGATACGCAGTATTTT.

V and J are TRBV7-2 and TRBJ1-2, with 7 bases fitting TRBD1. The germline V gene encodes CDR1 SGHTA and CDR2 FQGNSA. The CDR3 extends over 15 amino acids. V was clipped by 0 bases and J by 8 bases; unmatched bases: 9. The CDR3 nucleotides read TGTGCCAGCAGCTTAGCGACTCTGACAGGGCAGGGCTACACCTTC. Protein product: CASSLATLTGQGYTF.

The J gene is TRBJ2-1, the V gene TRBV5-1; the match to TRBD1 covers 8 bases. The CDR3 length is 15 residues. Looked up from germline, CDR1 is SGHRS and CDR2 is YFSETQ. The ends lost 5 bases at V and 0 bases at J; junction bases unmatched: 4. The CDR3 protein is CASSYTGGSYNEQFF. The CDR3 DNA is TGCGCCAGCAGTTATACAGGGGGCTCCTACAATGAGCAGTTCTTC.

V gene TRBV7-2 combines with J gene TRBJ2-3; D might be TRBD1 (7 bases). V lost 1 base, J lost 4 bases, and 15 bases lay in between. Per the germline V gene, CDR1 is SGHTA and CDR2 is FQGNSA. The CDR3 consists of 16 residues. The DNA of the CDR3 is TGTGCCAGCAGCTTAGTCGGAGGGGGCGGGTCAGATACGCAGTATTTT. Translated, it gives CASSLVGGGGSDTQYF.

The chain joins TRBV5-6 to TRBJ2-7, with 12 positions matching TRBD2. V dropped 3 bases and J dropped 3; count of bases not matched to a gene: 13. CDR3 length equals 18 residues. Germline V gives CDR1 SGHDT, CDR2 YYEEEE. CDR3 in amino acids: CASSSPGTSGPRSYEQYF. The CDR3 DNA reads TGTGCCAGCAGCTCACCCGGGACTAGCGGGCCGAGGAGCTACGAGCAGTACTTC.